This T cell receptor (beta chain) came from a study of blood T cell repertoires in COVID-19. At the level of the study: The United States, Italy and Spain supplied acute and convalescent COVID-19 samples. Sample material is recorded as cDNA or gDNA derived from T cells, B-cell-depleted T cells, or PBMCs.

Sequencing used immunoSEQ multiplex PCR; TCRdb keeps in-frame clones, though not all of them. This sample yields roughly 50,000 clones, of which approximately 86% are seen a single time; roughly 12% belongs to the top ten. Trimming at V came to 7 bases and at J to 6 bases, leaving 14 bases not matched to a gene. Germline assignment: CDR1 MNHEY and CDR2 SVGEGT. This CDR3 has 15 amino acids. This chain uses TRBV6-2 or TRBV6-3 with TRBJ2-7; TRBD1 agrees at 8 bases. Sequenced material: peripheral blood. The clonotype was recovered from an older man with active COVID-19. CDR3 bases: TGTGCCAGCATTTATGGTTCGGACAGGGCATCCGAGCAGTACTTC. Protein product: CASIYGSDRASEQYF.